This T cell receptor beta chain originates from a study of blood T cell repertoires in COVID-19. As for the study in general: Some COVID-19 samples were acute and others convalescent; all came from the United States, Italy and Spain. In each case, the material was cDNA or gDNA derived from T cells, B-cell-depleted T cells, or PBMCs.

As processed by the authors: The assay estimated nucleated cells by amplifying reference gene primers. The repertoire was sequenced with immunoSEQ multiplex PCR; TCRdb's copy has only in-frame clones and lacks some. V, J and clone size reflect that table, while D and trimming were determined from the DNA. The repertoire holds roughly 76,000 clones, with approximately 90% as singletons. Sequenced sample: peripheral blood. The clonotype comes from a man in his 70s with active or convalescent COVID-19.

The CDR3 protein is CASFERGDRATGELFF. CDR3 DNA sequence: TGTGCCAGCTTCGAGAGGGGGGACAGGGCCACCGGGGAGCTGTTTTTT. The chain joins TRBV7-8 to TRBJ2-2, with TRBD1 matching over 9 bases. CDR3 length: 16 amino acids. J lost 4 bases, V lost 8 bases, and 11 bases had no gene match. Germline V gene data show CDR1 as SGHVS and CDR2 as FQNEAQ.